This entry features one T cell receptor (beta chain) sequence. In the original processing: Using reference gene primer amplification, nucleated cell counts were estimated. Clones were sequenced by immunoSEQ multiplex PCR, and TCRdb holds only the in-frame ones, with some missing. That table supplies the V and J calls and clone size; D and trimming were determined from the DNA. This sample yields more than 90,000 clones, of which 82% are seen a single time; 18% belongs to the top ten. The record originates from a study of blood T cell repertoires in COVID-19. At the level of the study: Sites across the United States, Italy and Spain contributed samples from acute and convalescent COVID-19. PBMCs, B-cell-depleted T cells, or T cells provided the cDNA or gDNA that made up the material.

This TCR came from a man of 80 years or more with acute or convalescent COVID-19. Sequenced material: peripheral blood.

DNA of the CDR3: TGTGCCAGCAGTGAAGTACTACTAGCGGGGGGGCCCAATGAGCAGTTCTTC. The encoded protein is CASSEVLLAGGPNEQFF. This sequence joins TRBV2 and TRBJ2-1; TRBD2 aligns across 13 bases. CDR1 and CDR2 (germline): SNHLY, FYNNEI. This CDR3 is built from 17 residues. V lost 1 base, J lost 6 bases, and 6 bases stayed unmatched. The whole variable domain, remainder taken from reference TRBV2 and TRBJ2-1, is EPEVTQTPSHQVTQMGQEVILRCVPISNHLYFYWYRQILGQKVEFLVSFYNNEISEKSEIFDDQFSVERPDGSNFTLKIRSTKLEDSAMYFCASSEVLLAGGPNEQFFGPGTRLTVL.